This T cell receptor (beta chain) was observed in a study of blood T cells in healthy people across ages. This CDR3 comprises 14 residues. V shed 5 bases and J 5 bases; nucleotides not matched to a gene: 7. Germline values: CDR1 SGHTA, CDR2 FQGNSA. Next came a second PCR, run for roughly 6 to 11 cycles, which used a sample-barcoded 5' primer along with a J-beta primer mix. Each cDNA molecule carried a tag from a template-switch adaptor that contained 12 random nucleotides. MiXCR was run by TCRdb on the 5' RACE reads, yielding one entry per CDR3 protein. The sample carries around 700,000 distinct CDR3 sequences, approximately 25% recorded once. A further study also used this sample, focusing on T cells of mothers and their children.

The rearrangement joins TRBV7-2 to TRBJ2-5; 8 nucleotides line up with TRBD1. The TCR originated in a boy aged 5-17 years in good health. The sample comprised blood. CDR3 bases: TGTGCCAGCAGCGAACCGGACAGGGTGGAGACCCAGTACTTC. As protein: CASSEPDRVETQYF. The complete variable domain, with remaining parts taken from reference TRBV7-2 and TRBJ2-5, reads GAGVSQSPSNKVTEKGKDVELRCDPISGHTALYWYRQSLGQGLEFLIYFQGNSAPDKSGLPSDRFSAERTGGSVSTLTIQRTQQEDSAVYLCASSEPDRVETQYFGPGTRLLVL.